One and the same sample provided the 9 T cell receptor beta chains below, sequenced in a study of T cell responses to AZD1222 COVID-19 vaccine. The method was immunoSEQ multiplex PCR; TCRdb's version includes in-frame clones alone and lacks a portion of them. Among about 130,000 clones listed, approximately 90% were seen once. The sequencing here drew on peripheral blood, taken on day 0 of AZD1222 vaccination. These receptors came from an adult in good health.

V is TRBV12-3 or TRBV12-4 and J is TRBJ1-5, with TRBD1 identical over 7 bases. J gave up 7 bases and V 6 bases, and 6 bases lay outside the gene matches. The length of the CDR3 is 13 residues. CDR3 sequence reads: CASRQGIGQPQHF. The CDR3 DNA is TGTGCCAGCAGACAGGGGATCGGGCAGCCCCAGCATTTT.

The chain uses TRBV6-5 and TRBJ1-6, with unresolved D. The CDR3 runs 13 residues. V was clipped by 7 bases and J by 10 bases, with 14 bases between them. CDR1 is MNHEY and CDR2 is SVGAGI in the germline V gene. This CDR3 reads CASKDPGDSPLHF. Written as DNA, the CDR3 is TGTGCCAGCAAGGACCCCGGAGACTCACCCCTCCACTTT.

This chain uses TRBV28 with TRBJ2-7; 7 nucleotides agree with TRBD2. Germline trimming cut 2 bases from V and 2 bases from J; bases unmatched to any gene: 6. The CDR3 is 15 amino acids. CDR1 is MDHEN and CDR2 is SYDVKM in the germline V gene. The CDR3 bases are TGTGCCAGCAGTTTAAACGGGGGAGGGGCCTACGAGCAGTACTTC. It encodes CASSLNGGGAYEQYF. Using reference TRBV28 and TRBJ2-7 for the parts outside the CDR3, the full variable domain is DVKVTQSSRYLVKRTGEKVFLECVQDMDHENMFWYRQDPGLGLRLIYFSYDVKMKEKGDIPEGYSVSREKKERFSLILESASTNQTSMYLCASSLNGGGAYEQYFGPGTRLTVT.

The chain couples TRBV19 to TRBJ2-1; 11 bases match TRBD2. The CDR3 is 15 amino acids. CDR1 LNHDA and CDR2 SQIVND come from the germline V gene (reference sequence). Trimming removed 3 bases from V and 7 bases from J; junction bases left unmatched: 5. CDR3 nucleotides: TGTGCCAGTAGTATTCGGCTAGCGGGGGGTAATGAGCAGTTCTTC. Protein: CASSIRLAGGNEQFF.

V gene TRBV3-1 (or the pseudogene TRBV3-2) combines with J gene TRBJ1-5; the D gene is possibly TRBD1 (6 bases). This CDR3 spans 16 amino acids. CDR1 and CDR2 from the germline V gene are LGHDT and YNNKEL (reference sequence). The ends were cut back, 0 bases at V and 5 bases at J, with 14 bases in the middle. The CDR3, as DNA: TGTGCCAGCAGCCAAGATTTCGGGGGCGTTCATCAGCCCCAGCATTTT. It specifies CASSQDFGGVHQPQHF.

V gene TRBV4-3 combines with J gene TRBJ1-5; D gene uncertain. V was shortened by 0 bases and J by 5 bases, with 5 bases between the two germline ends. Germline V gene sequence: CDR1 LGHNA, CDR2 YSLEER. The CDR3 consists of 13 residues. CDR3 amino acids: CASSQDLYQPQHF. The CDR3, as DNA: TGCGCCAGCAGCCAAGATCTCTATCAGCCCCAGCATTTT.

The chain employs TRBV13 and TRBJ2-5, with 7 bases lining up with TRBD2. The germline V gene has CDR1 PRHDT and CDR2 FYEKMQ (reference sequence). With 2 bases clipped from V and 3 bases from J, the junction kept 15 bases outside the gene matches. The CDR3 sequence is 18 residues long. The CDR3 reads CASSLLDGGINTKETQYF. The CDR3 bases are TGTGCCAGCAGCTTACTGGACGGGGGGATTAATACGAAAGAGACCCAGTACTTC.

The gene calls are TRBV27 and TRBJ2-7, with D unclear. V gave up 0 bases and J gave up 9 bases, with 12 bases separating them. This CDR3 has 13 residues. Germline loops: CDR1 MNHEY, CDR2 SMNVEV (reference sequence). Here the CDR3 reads CASSLSAALGQYF. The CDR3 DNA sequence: TGTGCCAGCAGTTTATCCGCAGCATTAGGGCAGTACTTC.

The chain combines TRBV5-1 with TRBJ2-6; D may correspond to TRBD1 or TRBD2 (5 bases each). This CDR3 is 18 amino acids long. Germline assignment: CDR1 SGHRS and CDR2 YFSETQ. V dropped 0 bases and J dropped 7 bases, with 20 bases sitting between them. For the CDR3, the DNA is TGCGCCAGCAGCTTGGGACCGGGACGGTCGATTTTCGCCAACGTCCTGACTTTC. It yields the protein CASSLGPGRSIFANVLTF. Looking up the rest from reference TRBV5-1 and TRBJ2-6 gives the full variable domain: KAGVTQTPRYLIKTRGQQVTLSCSPISGHRSVSWYQQTPGQGLQFLFEYFSETQRNKGNFPGRFSGRQFSNSRSEMNVSTLELGDSALYLCASSLGPGRSIFANVLTFGAGSRLTVL.